This TCR beta chain was sequenced in a study of blood T cell repertoires in COVID-19. Across the study: Collection of acute and convalescent COVID-19 samples took place in the United States, Italy and Spain. In each case, the material was cDNA or gDNA derived from T cells, B-cell-depleted T cells, or PBMCs.

The CDR3 is made up of 16 amino acids. The germline CDR1 and CDR2 sequences are KGHSH and LQKENI. With 4 bases removed from V and 4 bases from J, the gap between germline ends came to 17 bases. In the source study's methods: Estimation of nucleated cell counts relied on the amplification of reference gene primers. Clones were read by immunoSEQ multiplex PCR, and TCRdb kept only the in-frame ones, dropping some. V, J and clone size reflect that table, while D and trimming were determined from the DNA. The sample includes tens of thousands of clones, 75% to 90% of them seen just once. The V call is TRBV18, the J call TRBJ1-5; no clear D gene. The sequence derives from a human donor with active COVID-19. The donor label of this sample is uncertain. The sample was peripheral blood. The CDR3 DNA sequence: TGTGCCAGCTCACTTTTCGACCCTGCGGTTAATCAGCCCCAGCATTTT. Protein sequence: CASSLFDPAVNQPQHF.